Each of the 13 T cell receptor beta chains below was sequenced from the same sample in a study of blood T cell repertoires in COVID-19. Some clones are missing from TCRdb's copy, which holds only in-frame ones; the method was immunoSEQ multiplex PCR. The data show approximately 88,000 clones, about 84% seen once. The specimen sequenced was peripheral blood. Receptors were obtained from a woman in her 70s with acute or convalescent COVID-19.

The gene calls are TRBV7-8 and TRBJ2-7; 11 nucleotides align to TRBD2. The germline V gene has CDR1 SGHVS and CDR2 FQNEAQ. J was trimmed by 3 bases and V by 5 bases; bases with no gene match: 6. The length of the CDR3 is 15 residues. CDR3 sequence reads: CASSPRLAGLYEQYV. The CDR3, as DNA: TGTGCCAGCAGCCCAAGACTAGCGGGACTCTACGAGCAGTACGTC.

V is TRBV4-1 and J is TRBJ2-3; weak D call: TRBD1 (5 bases). The length of the CDR3 is 16 residues. Germline V gene lookup returns CDR1 MGHRA and CDR2 YSYEKL. Trimming cost V 4 bases and J 2 bases, with 16 bases left between them. The CDR3 region is CASSPRGHPNTDTQYF. For the CDR3, the DNA is TGCGCCAGCAGCCCTCGAGGACATCCGAACACAGATACGCAGTATTTT.

The chain couples TRBV7-8 to TRBJ2-1; 11 bases align to TRBD2. The CDR3 extends over 14 amino acids. The trim removed 5 bases at V and 8 bases at J, leaving 5 bases unmatched. Germline values: CDR1 SGHVS, CDR2 FQNEAQ. CDR3 DNA sequence: TGTGCCAGCAGCCAGACTAGCGGGGTAGATGAGCAGTTCTTC. It specifies CASSQTSGVDEQFF.

CDR3 coding DNA: TGTGCCAGCAGCCTCACCCGGCTAGCGGGGGTCGGATGGTTCTTC. Translation gives CASSLTRLAGVGWFF. This chain links TRBV7-9 with TRBJ2-1; TRBD2 matches at 10 bases. The CDR3 runs to 15 residues. CDR1 and CDR2 from the germline V gene are SEHNR and FQNEAQ (reference sequence). V shed 5 bases, J shed 15 bases, and the junction held 16 bases outside the gene matches.

The chain links TRBV7-9 to TRBJ1-2; D perhaps matches TRBD1 (6 bases). Germline values: CDR1 SEHNR, CDR2 FQNEAQ (reference sequence). The V end lost 2 bases, the J end lost 7 bases, and 14 bases lay between the germline ends. The CDR3 covers 14 residues. The CDR3 reads CASSLSAGASGYTF. CDR3 bases: TGTGCCAGCAGCTTAAGCGCAGGGGCAAGTGGCTACACCTTC.

The chain links TRBV3-1 (or the pseudogene TRBV3-2) to TRBJ2-5, with 7 bases matching TRBD2. V was pared by 6 bases and J by 5 bases, with 9 bases of the junction left unmatched. The CDR3 is 14 residues long. Germline V CDR1 and CDR2: LGHDT, YNNKEL (reference sequence). The CDR3 loop is CASRGAGVGETQYF. The CDR3 DNA reads as TGTGCCAGCAGGGGTGCGGGAGTGGGGGAGACCCAGTACTTC.

The chain uses TRBV7-2 and TRBJ1-1, with D tentatively TRBD1 (6 bases). The V end was cut by 3 bases, the J end by 3 bases, with 14 bases between. Looked up from germline, CDR1 is SGHTA and CDR2 is FQGNSA. The CDR3 runs to 15 residues. CDR3 nucleotide sequence: TGTGCCAGCAGCTTCTTCAGGGGCCGGGACACTGAAGCTTTCTTT. Amino acids: CASSFFRGRDTEAFF.

The rearrangement links TRBV7-2 to TRBJ2-4, with 9 positions matching TRBD2. Trimming at V came to 4 bases and at J to 6 bases, leaving 19 bases not matched to a gene. The CDR3 length is 19 residues. Germline values: CDR1 SGHTA, CDR2 FQGNSA. The CDR3 here is CASSYDGRFIAGVGNIQYF. For the CDR3, the DNA is TGTGCCAGCAGCTATGACGGGAGGTTTATAGCGGGAGTAGGAAACATTCAGTACTTC.

The J gene is TRBJ2-5, the V gene TRBV19, with 15 bases that match TRBD2. CDR1 and CDR2 from the germline V gene are LNHDA and SQIVND (reference sequence). The CDR3 is 24 amino acids. V gave up 6 bases and J gave up 4 bases; unmatched junction bases: 30. The CDR3 is CASSISPGLAGGLQGERFRETQYF. The CDR3 DNA reads as TGTGCCAGTAGCATCAGCCCGGGACTAGCGGGAGGTCTGCAAGGGGAACGTTTTCGAGAGACCCAGTACTTC.

The chain joins TRBV19 to TRBJ2-3, with 9 nucleotides matching TRBD2. The CDR3 totals 14 residues. Unmatched junction bases numbered 13, after V lost 11 bases and J lost 7 bases. CDR1 and CDR2 from the germline V gene are LNHDA and SQIVND (reference sequence). This CDR3 is CASKSGGTGNTQYF. CDR3 sequence (DNA): TGTGCCTCAAAGAGCGGGGGGACCGGTAATACGCAGTATTTT.

This chain links TRBV15 with TRBJ2-5; 9 bases fit TRBD2. The CDR3 is made up of 17 amino acids. From germline, CDR1 is LNHNV and CDR2 YYDKDF (reference sequence). The J segment lost 5 bases and the V segment lost 4 bases, leaving 14 bases of the junction unmatched. The CDR3 sequence is CATSKSPLAGSRETQYF. The CDR3 DNA follows: TGTGCCACCAGCAAAAGCCCCCTAGCGGGGTCGAGGGAGACCCAGTACTTC.

The V call is TRBV7-9, the J call TRBJ2-2; D unclear. This CDR3 comprises 12 residues. CDR1 and CDR2 from the germline V gene are SEHNR and FQNEAQ (reference sequence). V was trimmed by 5 bases and J by 3 bases, leaving 4 bases between them. CDR3: CASSPYTGELFF. The CDR3 nucleotides read TGTGCCAGCAGCCCTTACACCGGGGAGCTGTTTTTT.

The V and J genes are TRBV29-1 and TRBJ2-7, with a weak D call TRBD1 (6 bases). This CDR3 has 11 residues. Germline V gene sequence: CDR1 SQVTM, CDR2 ANQGSEA. Trimming shortened V by 2 bases and J by 8 bases, and 10 bases separated the two germline ends. For the CDR3, the DNA is TGCAGCGTTGAAACAGGGTCGCAGCAGTACGTC. This translates into CSVETGSQQYV.